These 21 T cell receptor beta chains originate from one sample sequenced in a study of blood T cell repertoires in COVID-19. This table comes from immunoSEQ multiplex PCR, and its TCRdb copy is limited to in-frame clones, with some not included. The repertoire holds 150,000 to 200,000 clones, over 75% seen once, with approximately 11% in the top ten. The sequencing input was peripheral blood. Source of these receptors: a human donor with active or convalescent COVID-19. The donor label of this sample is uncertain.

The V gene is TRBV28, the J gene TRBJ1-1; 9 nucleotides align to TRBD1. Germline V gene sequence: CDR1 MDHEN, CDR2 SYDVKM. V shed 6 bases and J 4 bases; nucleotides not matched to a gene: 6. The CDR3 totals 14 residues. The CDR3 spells CASRRTGEGTEAFF. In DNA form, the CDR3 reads TGTGCCAGCAGACGGACAGGGGAAGGCACTGAAGCTTTCTTT. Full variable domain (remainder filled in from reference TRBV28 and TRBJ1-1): DVKVTQSSRYLVKRTGEKVFLECVQDMDHENMFWYRQDPGLGLRLIYFSYDVKMKEKGDIPEGYSVSREKKERFSLILESASTNQTSMYLCASRRTGEGTEAFFGQGTRLTVV.

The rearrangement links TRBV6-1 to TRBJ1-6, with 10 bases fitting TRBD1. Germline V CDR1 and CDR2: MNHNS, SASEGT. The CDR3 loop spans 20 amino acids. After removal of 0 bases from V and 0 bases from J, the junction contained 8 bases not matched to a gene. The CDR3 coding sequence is TGTGCCAGCAGTGAAGCACTGGGACAGGGGACGAGCTCCTATAATTCACCCCTCCACTTT. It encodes CASSEALGQGTSSYNSPLHF.

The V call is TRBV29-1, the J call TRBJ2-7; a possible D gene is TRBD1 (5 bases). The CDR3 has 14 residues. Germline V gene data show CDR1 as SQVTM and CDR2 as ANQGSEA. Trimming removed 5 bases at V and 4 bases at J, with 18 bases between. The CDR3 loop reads CSVIRQHGTYEQYF. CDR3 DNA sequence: TGCAGCGTTATTCGACAGCATGGTACTTACGAGCAGTACTTC.

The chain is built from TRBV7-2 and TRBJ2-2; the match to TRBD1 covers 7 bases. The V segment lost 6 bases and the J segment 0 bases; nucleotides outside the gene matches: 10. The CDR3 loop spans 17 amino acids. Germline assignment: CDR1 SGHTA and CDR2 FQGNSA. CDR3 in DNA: TGTGCCAGCAGTCCCGACTGGGGGACAGCGAACACCGGGGAGCTGTTTTTT. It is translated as CASSPDWGTANTGELFF.

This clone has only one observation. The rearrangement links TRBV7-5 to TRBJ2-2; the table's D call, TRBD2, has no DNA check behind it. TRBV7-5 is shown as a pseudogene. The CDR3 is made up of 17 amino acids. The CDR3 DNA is TGTGTCAGAAGTATATCGGCGGGAGGGCCGCGGTCCGGGGAGCTGTTTTTT. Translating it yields CVRSISAGGPRSGELFF.

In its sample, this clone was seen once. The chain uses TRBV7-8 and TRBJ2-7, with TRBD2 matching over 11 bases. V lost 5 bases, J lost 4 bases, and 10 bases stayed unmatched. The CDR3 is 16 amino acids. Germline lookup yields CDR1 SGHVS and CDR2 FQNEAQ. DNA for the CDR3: TGTGCCAGCAGCGTAAGGCGACTAGCGGGAAGGTACGAGCAGTACTTC. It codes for CASSVRRLAGRYEQYF.

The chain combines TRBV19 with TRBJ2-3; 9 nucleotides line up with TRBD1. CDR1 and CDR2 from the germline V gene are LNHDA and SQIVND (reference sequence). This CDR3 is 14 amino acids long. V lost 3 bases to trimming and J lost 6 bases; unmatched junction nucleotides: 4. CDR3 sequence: CASSIGQGFDTQYF. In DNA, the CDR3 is TGTGCCAGTAGTATTGGACAGGGGTTTGATACGCAGTATTTT.

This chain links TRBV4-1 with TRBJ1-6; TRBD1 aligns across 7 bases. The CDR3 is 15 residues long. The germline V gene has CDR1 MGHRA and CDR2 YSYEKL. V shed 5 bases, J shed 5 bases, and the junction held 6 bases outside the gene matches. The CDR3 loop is CASSDRVFDNSPLHF. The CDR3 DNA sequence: TGCGCCAGCAGCGACAGGGTATTCGATAATTCACCCCTCCACTTT.

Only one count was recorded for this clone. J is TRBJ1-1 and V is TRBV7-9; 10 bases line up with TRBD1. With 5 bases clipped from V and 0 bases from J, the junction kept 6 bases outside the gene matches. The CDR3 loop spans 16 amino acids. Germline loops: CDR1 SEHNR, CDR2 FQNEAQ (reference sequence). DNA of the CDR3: TGTGCCAGCAGCCCCCAGACAGGGGGCATGAACACTGAAGCTTTCTTT. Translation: CASSPQTGGMNTEAFF.

CDR3 in DNA: TGTGCCAGTAGTCCCCAGGGTTTCCGGAACACCATATATTTT. Amino acids: CASSPQGFRNTIYF. The chain recombines TRBV19 with TRBJ1-3; possible D gene TRBD1, 5 bases. The CDR3 sequence is 14 residues long. V was cut by 5 bases and J by 7 bases, with 15 bases left in between. Germline CDR1 and CDR2: LNHDA and SQIVND (reference sequence).

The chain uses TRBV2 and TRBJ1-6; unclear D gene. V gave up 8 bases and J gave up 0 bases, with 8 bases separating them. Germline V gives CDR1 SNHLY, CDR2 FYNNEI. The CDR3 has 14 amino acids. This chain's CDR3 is CASGEDSYNSPLHF. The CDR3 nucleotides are TGTGCCAGCGGGGAGGACTCCTATAATTCACCCCTCCACTTT.

The CDR3 protein is CASSGLAGLNEQFF. The DNA of the CDR3 is TGTGCCAGCTCCGGACTAGCGGGACTCAATGAGCAGTTCTTC. The V and J genes are TRBV18 and TRBJ2-1; the match to TRBD2 covers 12 bases. The V gene's germline CDR1 is KGHSH and CDR2 LQKENI. Trimming took 6 bases from V and 6 from J; bases not matched to a gene: 3. This CDR3 is built from 14 residues.

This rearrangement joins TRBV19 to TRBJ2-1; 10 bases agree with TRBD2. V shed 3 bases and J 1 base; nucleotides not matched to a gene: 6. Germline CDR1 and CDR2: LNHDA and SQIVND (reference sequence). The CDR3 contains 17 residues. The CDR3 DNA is TGTGCCAGTAGTATGTCGGGACTAGCGTTTTCCTACAATGAGCAGTTCTTC. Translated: CASSMSGLAFSYNEQFF.

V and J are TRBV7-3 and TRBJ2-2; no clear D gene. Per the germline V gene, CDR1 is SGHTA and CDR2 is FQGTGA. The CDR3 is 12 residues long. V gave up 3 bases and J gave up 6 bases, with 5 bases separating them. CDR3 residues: CASSFRSGELFF. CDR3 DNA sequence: TGTGCCAGCAGCTTCCGTTCCGGGGAGCTGTTTTTT.

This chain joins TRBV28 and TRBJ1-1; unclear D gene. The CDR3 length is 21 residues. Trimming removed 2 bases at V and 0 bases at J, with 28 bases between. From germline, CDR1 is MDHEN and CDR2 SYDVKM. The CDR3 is CASSLSGEDRPLVSMNTEAFF. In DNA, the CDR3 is TGTGCCAGCAGTTTAAGTGGGGAGGACCGGCCGCTCGTCTCAATGAACACTGAAGCTTTCTTT.

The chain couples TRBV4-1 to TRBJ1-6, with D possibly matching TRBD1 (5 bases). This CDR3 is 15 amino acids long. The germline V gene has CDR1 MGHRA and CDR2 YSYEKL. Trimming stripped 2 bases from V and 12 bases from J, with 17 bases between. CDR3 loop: CASSQPDSPVLPLHF. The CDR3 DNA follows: TGCGCCAGCAGCCAACCCGACAGCCCTGTTTTACCCCTCCACTTT.

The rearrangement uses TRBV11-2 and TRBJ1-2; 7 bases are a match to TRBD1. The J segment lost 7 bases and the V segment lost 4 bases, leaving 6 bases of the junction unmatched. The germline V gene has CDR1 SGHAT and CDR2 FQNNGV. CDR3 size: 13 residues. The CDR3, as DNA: TGTGCCAGCAGCTGGAAGGGGGCTAGTGGCTACACCTTC. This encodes CASSWKGASGYTF.

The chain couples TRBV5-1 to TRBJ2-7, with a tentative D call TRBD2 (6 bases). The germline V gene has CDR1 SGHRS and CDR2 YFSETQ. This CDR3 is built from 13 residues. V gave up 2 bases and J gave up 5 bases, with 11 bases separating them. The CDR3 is CASSFGGMDEQYF. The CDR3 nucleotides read TGCGCCAGCAGCTTCGGCGGGATGGACGAGCAGTACTTC.

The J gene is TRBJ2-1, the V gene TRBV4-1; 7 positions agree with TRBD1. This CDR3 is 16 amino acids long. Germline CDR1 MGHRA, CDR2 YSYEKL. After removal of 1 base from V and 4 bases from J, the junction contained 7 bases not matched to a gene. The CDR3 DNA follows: TGCGCCAGCAGCCAAGTACTACAGGGGCCTTACAATGAGCAGTTCTTC. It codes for CASSQVLQGPYNEQFF.

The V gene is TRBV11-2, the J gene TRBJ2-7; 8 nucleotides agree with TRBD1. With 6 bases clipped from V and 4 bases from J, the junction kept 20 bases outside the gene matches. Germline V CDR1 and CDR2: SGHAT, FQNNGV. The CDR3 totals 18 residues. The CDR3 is CASRAGTGNYIALYEQYF. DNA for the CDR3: TGTGCCAGCAGGGCCGGGACAGGAAACTATATAGCACTTTACGAGCAGTACTTC.

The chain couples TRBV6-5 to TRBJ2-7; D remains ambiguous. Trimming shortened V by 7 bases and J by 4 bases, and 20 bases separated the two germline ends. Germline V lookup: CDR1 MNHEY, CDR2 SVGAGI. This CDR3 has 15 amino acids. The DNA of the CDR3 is TGTGCCAGCACCGTAACGCTACGATCCCTGTACGAGCAGTACTTC. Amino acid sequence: CASTVTLRSLYEQYF.